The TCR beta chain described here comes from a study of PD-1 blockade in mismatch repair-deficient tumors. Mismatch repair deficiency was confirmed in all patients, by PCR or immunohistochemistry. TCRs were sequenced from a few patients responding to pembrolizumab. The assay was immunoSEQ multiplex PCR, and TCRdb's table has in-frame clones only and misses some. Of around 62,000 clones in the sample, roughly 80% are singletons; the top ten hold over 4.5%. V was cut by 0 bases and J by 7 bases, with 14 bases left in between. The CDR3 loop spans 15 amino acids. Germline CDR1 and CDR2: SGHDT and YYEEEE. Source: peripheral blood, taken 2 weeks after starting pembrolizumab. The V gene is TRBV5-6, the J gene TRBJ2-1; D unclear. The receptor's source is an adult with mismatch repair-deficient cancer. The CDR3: CASSLGASFLNEQFF. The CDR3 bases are TGTGCCAGCAGCTTGGGGGCCAGTTTTTTAAATGAGCAGTTCTTC.